This entry lists 24 T cell receptor beta chains sequenced from one sample in a study of shared clonotypes between healthy human individuals. Selected positively for CCR7 and CD45RO-negative, naive CD8 cells excluded terminally differentiated effector memory CD45RA+ cells. Produced via immunoSEQ multiplex PCR; TCRdb's table is partial and in-frame only. Among roughly 2 million clones, around 96% were seen once, and the ten largest hold about 1.1%. The specimen sequenced was naive CD8+ T cells sorted from blood. The receptors were sampled from a man aged 18 to 29 in good health.

V usage is TRBV7-9 and J usage is TRBJ2-5, with TRBD2 as a possible D gene (6 bases). Trimming left V 4 bases short and J 1 base short, with 19 bases between. Germline V gene data show CDR1 as SEHNR and CDR2 as FQNEAQ (reference sequence). The CDR3 has 17 residues. This CDR3 is CASSSLTEGRFQETQYF. In DNA, the CDR3 is TGTGCCAGCAGCTCACTTACGGAGGGGAGATTCCAAGAGACCCAGTACTTC.

The chain couples TRBV4-1 to TRBJ2-3; 9 bases are shared with TRBD2. CDR1 and CDR2 from the germline V gene are MGHRA and YSYEKL. The CDR3 spans 17 residues. The junction had 8 bases not matched to a gene; V was cut back by 1 base and J by 3 bases. The CDR3 DNA follows: TGCGCCAGCAGCCAAGTCCCCTGGCGGGAGGGAACAGATACGCAGTATTTT. Its protein is CASSQVPWREGTDTQYF.

The chain links TRBV7-8 to TRBJ2-7; D possibly corresponds to TRBD1 (5 bases). This CDR3 region has 15 residues. Germline CDR1 SGHVS, CDR2 FQNEAQ. Deletions cut 0 bases from V and 1 base from J, with 10 bases between. The CDR3 DNA reads as TGTGCCAGCAGCTTAGCGGAGACAGAATCCTACGAGCAGTACTTC. Protein sequence: CASSLAETESYEQYF.

The chain combines TRBV25-1 with TRBJ2-7, with D possibly being TRBD1 (5 bases). V was clipped by 4 bases and J by 5 bases, with 15 bases between them. Germline loops: CDR1 MGHDK, CDR2 SYGVNS. This CDR3 has 14 residues. CDR3 sequence reads: CASSAGRVRDEQYF. CDR3 nucleotide sequence: TGTGCCAGCAGTGCCGGACGGGTCAGGGACGAGCAGTACTTC.

The chain recombines TRBV30 with TRBJ2-5; possible D gene TRBD1, 6 bases. Germline values: CDR1 GTSNPN, CDR2 SVGIG (reference sequence). The V gene lost 1 base and the J gene lost 1 base, with 7 bases spanning the gap. The CDR3 covers 13 residues. The CDR3 DNA reads as TGTGCCTGGAGTGAGGACAGCCAAGAGACCCAGTACTTC. Residues: CAWSEDSQETQYF.

The genes are TRBV7-9 and TRBJ2-7; 12 positions agree with TRBD2. Germline CDR1 and CDR2: SEHNR and FQNEAQ (reference sequence). Trimming at V came to 4 bases and at J to 7 bases, leaving 8 bases not matched to a gene. This CDR3 spans 15 amino acids. The DNA for the CDR3 is TGTGCCAGCAGCTCTCTAGCGGGAGGGCCATGGGAGCAGTACTTC. Translated: CASSSLAGGPWEQYF.

The V call is TRBV6-5, the J call TRBJ2-3; TRBD1 matches at 9 bases. This CDR3 is built from 16 residues. The V gene's germline CDR1 is MNHEY and CDR2 SVGAGI. V dropped 2 bases and J dropped 2; count of bases not matched to a gene: 5. The CDR3 spells CASSYARDRDTDTQYF. CDR3 coding DNA: TGTGCCAGCAGTTACGCCCGGGACAGGGACACAGATACGCAGTATTTT.

The chain carries TRBV30 and TRBJ2-1, with 12 bases fitting TRBD2. The junction had 5 bases not matched to a gene; V was cut back by 0 bases and J by 8 bases. Germline lookup yields CDR1 GTSNPN and CDR2 SVGIG (reference sequence). This CDR3 has 15 amino acids. As DNA, the CDR3 is TGTGCCTGGAGTGTCCTAGCGGGAGGGGGCGATGAGCAGTTCTTC. Amino acid sequence: CAWSVLAGGGDEQFF. Together with reference TRBV30 and TRBJ2-1, the CDR3 gives the full variable domain: SQTIHQWPATLVQPVGSPLSLECTVEGTSNPNLYWYRQAAGRGLQLLFYSVGIGQISSEVPQNLSASRPQDRQFILSSKKLLLSDSGFYLCAWSVLAGGGDEQFFGPGTRLTVL.

Comment on this clone: Different DNA sequences within this sample yield the same CDR3. The chain is built from TRBV27 and TRBJ1-5, with D perhaps TRBD1 (5 bases). Germline V gene data show CDR1 as MNHEY and CDR2 as SMNVEV (reference sequence). This CDR3 has 13 amino acids. The V end lost 5 bases, the J end lost 2 bases, and 7 bases lay between the germline ends. CDR3 bases: TGTGCCAGCAGTGGGGGAGGCAATCAGCCCCAGCATTTT. Encoded protein: CASSGGGNQPQHF.

The J gene is TRBJ2-1, the V gene TRBV2; D remains unclear. The length of the CDR3 is 14 residues. Germline CDR1 and CDR2: SNHLY and FYNNEI. V lost 8 bases and J lost 0, with 11 bases in between. CDR3 sequence reads: CASEPWGSYNEQFF. The CDR3 DNA is TGTGCCAGCGAACCCTGGGGCTCCTACAATGAGCAGTTCTTC.

CDR3 nucleotides: TGTGCCAGCAGCCAGCAGGATAATTCACCCCTCCACTTT. Protein sequence: CASSQQDNSPLHF. This rearrangement joins TRBV16 to TRBJ1-6; no reliable D call. The CDR3 is 13 amino acids. Germline V lookup: CDR1 KGHSY, CDR2 FQNENV. Trimming stripped 3 bases from V and 5 bases from J, with 5 bases between. The whole variable domain, filled in from reference TRBV16 and TRBJ1-6, reads GEEVAQTPKHLVRGEGQKAKLYCAPIKGHSYVFWYQQVLKNEFKFLISFQNENVFDETGMPKERFSAKCLPNSPCSLEIQATKLEDSAVYFCASSQQDNSPLHFGNGTRLTVT.

As to this clone: Other DNA sequences within the sample encode an identical CDR3. The rearrangement uses TRBV6-5 and TRBJ1-5, with 7 bases identical to TRBD1. CDR1 is MNHEY and CDR2 is SVGAGI in the germline V gene. The CDR3 covers 14 residues. The ends lost 6 bases at V and 3 bases at J; junction bases unmatched: 5. CDR3 loop: CASSQTGYNQPQHF. CDR3 nucleotide sequence: TGTGCCAGCAGCCAGACAGGGTACAATCAGCCCCAGCATTTT.

The genes are TRBV25-1 and TRBJ1-1; tentatively, D is TRBD1 (6 bases). V shed 3 bases and J shed 3 bases, with 14 bases lying between them. This CDR3 comprises 15 residues. Per the germline V gene, CDR1 is MGHDK and CDR2 is SYGVNS. The CDR3 bases are TGTGCCAGCAGTGATCTAGGGGAGGGGGACACTGAAGCTTTCTTT. Translation: CASSDLGEGDTEAFF.

The J gene is TRBJ2-1, the V gene TRBV7-3, with D unresolved. Looked up from germline, CDR1 is SGHTA and CDR2 is FQGTGA. Trimming cost V 5 bases and J 5 bases, with 13 bases left between them. This CDR3 has 14 amino acids. In DNA, the CDR3 is TGTGCCAGCAGCGGAACCAGGCTAAACAATGAGCAGTTCTTC. Translated: CASSGTRLNNEQFF.

The chain uses TRBV2 and TRBJ1-1; D is possibly TRBD1 (5 bases). CDR1 is SNHLY, CDR2 FYNNEI, per germline. The V gene lost 3 bases and the J gene lost 5 bases, with 10 bases spanning the gap. This CDR3 is 13 amino acids long. The DNA of the CDR3 is TGTGCCAGCAGTGAGGGGGTAATAACTGAAGCTTTCTTT. Protein sequence: CASSEGVITEAFF.

The chain combines TRBV14 with TRBJ2-7; D unclear. The germline gives CDR1 SGHDN, CDR2 FVKESK. The CDR3 is made up of 12 amino acids. Trimming took off 4 bases at V and 4 bases at J, with 8 bases between the two ends. The CDR3 protein is CASSLLGYEQYF. DNA for the CDR3: TGTGCCAGCAGCCTACTCGGGTACGAGCAGTACTTC.

The gene calls are TRBV7-9 and TRBJ1-4; tentatively, D is TRBD1 (6 bases). The germline CDR1 and CDR2 sequences are SEHNR and FQNEAQ (reference sequence). V shed 2 bases and J shed 3 bases, with 10 bases lying between them. There are 15 residues in the CDR3. Here the CDR3 reads CASSLRGNPNEKLFF. Here the CDR3 DNA reads TGTGCCAGCAGCTTAAGGGGGAACCCTAATGAAAAACTGTTTTTT.

The V and J genes are TRBV10-2 and TRBJ2-1; 7 bases map to TRBD1. Germline V lookup: CDR1 WSHSY, CDR2 SAAADI. With 4 bases clipped from V and 9 bases from J, the junction kept 15 bases outside the gene matches. The CDR3 is 16 residues long. The CDR3, as DNA: TGCGCCAGCAGTGGAGGGACAGCCTACCCAAATTTTGAGCAGTTCTTC. Translating gives CASSGGTAYPNFEQFF.

J is TRBJ2-5 and V is TRBV6-5; TRBD2 matches 10 bases. Per the germline V gene, CDR1 is MNHEY and CDR2 is SVGAGI. V shed 2 bases and J 3 bases; nucleotides not matched to a gene: 6. This CDR3 spans 16 amino acids. The CDR3 coding sequence is TGTGCCAGCAGTTACGTCCAGCGGGGGGGAAAAGAGACCCAGTACTTC. This translates into CASSYVQRGGKETQYF.

The V and J genes are TRBV15 and TRBJ2-7; 7 bases fit TRBD1. The CDR3 has 13 residues. CDR1 and CDR2 (germline): LNHNV, YYDKDF (reference sequence). Trimming cost V 5 bases and J 3 bases; bases outside gene matches: 4. In DNA form, the CDR3 reads TGTGCCACCAGCCGGGACAGCAACTACGAGCAGTACTTC. Its translation is CATSRDSNYEQYF.

The rearrangement links TRBV7-6 to TRBJ2-3; the D gene is possibly TRBD1 (5 bases). Looked up from germline, CDR1 is SGHVS and CDR2 is FNYEAQ. The CDR3 has 15 residues. V was shortened by 1 base and J by 2 bases, with 10 bases between the two germline ends. The CDR3 is CASSLEAGPTDTQYF. The CDR3 DNA sequence: TGTGCCAGCAGCTTAGAGGCAGGGCCCACAGATACGCAGTATTTT.

This chain uses TRBV6-5 with TRBJ1-2; 8 bases agree with TRBD1. V dropped 0 bases and J dropped 5; count of bases not matched to a gene: 8. This CDR3 has 16 residues. The germline CDR1 and CDR2 sequences are MNHEY and SVGAGI. The CDR3 reads CASSYSNRGELYGYTF. The CDR3 nucleotides read TGTGCCAGCAGTTACTCGAACAGGGGGGAGCTGTATGGCTACACCTTC.

The chain has TRBV19 and TRBJ1-6; D is ambiguous. CDR3 length: 13 amino acids. Germline CDR1 is LNHDA and CDR2 is SQIVND (reference sequence). The V end lost 3 bases, the J end lost 9 bases, and 9 bases lay between the germline ends. DNA for the CDR3: TGTGCCAGTAGTATGATAGAGGGTTCACCCCTCCACTTT. It encodes CASSMIEGSPLHF.

This sequence joins TRBV4-1 and TRBJ2-7; maybe TRBD2 (6 bases). The V end lost 3 bases, the J end lost 0 bases, and 15 bases lay between the germline ends. Germline lookup yields CDR1 MGHRA and CDR2 YSYEKL. This CDR3 is built from 16 residues. The CDR3 loop is CASSQGGDPSSYEQYF. In DNA form, the CDR3 reads TGCGCCAGCAGCCAGGGCGGGGACCCAAGCTCCTACGAGCAGTACTTC.